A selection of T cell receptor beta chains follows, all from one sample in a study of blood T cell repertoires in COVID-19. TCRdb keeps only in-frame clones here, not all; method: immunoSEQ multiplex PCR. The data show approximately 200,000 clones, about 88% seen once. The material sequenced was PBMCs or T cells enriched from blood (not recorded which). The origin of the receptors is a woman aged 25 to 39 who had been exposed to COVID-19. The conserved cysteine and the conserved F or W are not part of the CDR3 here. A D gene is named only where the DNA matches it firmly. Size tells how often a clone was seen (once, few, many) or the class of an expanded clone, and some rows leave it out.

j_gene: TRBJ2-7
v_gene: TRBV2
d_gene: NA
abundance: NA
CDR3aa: ASRTAYEQY

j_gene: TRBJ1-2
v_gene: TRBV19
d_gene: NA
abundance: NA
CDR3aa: ASSMGPLRIGYT

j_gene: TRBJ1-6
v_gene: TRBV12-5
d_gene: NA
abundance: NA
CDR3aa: ASGLVLGQWGPPLH

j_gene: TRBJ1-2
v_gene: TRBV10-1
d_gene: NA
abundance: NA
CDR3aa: ASNPGEGYGYT

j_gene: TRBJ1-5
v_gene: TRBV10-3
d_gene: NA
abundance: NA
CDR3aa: AISPVIGSAPQH

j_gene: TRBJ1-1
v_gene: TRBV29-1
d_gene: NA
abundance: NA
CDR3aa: SVRGGTAEAF

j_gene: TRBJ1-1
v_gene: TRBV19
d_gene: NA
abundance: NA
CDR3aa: ASTTRGVNTEAF

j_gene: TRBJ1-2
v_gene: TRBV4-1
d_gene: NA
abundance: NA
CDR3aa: ASSQDVPGSYGYT

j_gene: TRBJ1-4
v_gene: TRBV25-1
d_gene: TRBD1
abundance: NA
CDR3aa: ASSEPGTGANEKLF

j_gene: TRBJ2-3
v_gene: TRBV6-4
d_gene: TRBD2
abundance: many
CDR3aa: ASSALAGEGSTDTQY

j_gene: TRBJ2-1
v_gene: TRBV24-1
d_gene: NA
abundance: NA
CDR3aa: ATSDSDRYYNEQF

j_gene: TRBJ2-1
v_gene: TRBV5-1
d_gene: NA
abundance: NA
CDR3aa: ASSTTRSEQF

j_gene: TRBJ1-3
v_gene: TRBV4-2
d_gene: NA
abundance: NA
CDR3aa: ASSQEQGGNTIY

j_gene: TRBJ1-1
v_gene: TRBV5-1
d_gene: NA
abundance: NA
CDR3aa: ASSLEQVAFLRNTEAF

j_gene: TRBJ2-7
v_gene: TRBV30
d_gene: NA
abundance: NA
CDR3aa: AWGLYSSYEQY

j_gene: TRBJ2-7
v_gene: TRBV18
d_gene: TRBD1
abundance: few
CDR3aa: ASSPDRATLDEQY

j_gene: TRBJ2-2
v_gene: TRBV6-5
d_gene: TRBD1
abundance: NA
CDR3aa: ASSYRGLYTGELF

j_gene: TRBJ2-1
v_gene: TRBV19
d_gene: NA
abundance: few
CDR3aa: ASSIAVGADEQF